This T cell receptor beta chain appears in the sequencing data of a study of cytomegalovirus exposure and HLA in healthy donors. Notes on the study in general: The only immune exposure information that was available was CMV serostatus.

Trimming took 5 bases from V and 1 from J, leaving 12 bases between them. CDR3 length equals 14 residues. Per the germline V gene, CDR1 is SGHNT and CDR2 is YENEEA. This PCR relied on a set of 60 Vbeta primers and 13 Jbeta primers. Sequencing used immunoSEQ multiplex PCR; TCRdb keeps in-frame clones, though not all of them. The sample holds around 100,000 clones, about three quarters seen once. Comment on this clone: Its antigen is not identified.

This receptor was taken from a man aged 55 to 70 in good health and CMV-seropositive. This sequence joins TRBV11-3 and TRBJ2-7, with TRBD2 as a possible D gene (6 bases). The sample comprised PBMCs. In DNA form, the CDR3 reads TGTGCCAGCAGCCCAGGAGGGTCATCCTACGAGCAGTACTTC. It specifies CASSPGGSSYEQYF. The full variable domain, with the rest looked up from reference TRBV11-3 and TRBJ2-7, is EAGVVQSPRYKIIEKKQPVAFWCNPISGHNTLYWYLQNLGQGPELLIRYENEEAVDDSQLPKDRFSAERLKGVDSTLKIQPAELGDSAVYLCASSPGGSSYEQYFGPGTRLTVT.